This note documents a single T cell receptor (beta chain) sequence. The data derive from a study of blood T cell repertoires in COVID-19. Whole-study context: Both acute and convalescent COVID-19 samples were obtained from the United States, Italy and Spain. PBMCs, B-cell-depleted T cells, or T cells were the source of the cDNA or gDNA that made up the material.

Study processing details: For nucleated cells, counts were estimated from reference gene primer amplification. Profiled with immunoSEQ multiplex PCR; TCRdb holds only in-frame clones, not every one. The V and J calls and the clone size are those of that table, but D and trimming were determined from the DNA. The data show tens of thousands of clones, approximately 88% seen once. V shed 4 bases and J 4 bases; nucleotides not matched to a gene: 8. The CDR3 covers 15 residues. In germline, CDR1 is SEHNR, CDR2 FQNEAQ (reference sequence). The V call is TRBV7-9, the J call TRBJ2-5; TRBD1 aligns across 8 bases. Sample: peripheral blood. This sequence originates from a human donor in a cohort sampled during active COVID-19. In DNA, the CDR3 is TGTGCCAGCAGCTCAGGACAGGGAGCGGGAGAGACCCAGTACTTC. Translated, it gives CASSSGQGAGETQYF.